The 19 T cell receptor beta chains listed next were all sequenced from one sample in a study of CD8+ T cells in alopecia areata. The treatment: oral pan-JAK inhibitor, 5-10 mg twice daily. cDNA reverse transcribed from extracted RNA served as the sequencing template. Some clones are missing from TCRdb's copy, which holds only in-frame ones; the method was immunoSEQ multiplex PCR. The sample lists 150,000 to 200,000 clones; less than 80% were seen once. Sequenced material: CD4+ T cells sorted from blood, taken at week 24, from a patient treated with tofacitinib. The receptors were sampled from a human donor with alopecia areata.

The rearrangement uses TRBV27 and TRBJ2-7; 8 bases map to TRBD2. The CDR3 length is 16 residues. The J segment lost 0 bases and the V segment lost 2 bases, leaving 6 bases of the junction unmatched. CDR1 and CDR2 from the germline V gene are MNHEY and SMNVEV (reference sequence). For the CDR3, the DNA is TGTGCCAGCAGTTTAGTGGCGGGGGGCCCCTCCTACGAGCAGTACTTC. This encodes CASSLVAGGPSYEQYF.

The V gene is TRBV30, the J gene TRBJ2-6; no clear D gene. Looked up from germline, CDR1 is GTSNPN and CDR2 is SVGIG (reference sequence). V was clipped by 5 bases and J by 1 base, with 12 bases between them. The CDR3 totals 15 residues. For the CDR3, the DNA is TGTGCCTGGGAGGCATGGCCGTCTGGGGCCAACGTCCTGACTTTC. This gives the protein CAWEAWPSGANVLTF.

The CDR3 DNA reads as TGTGCCAGCAGTGAGGCGGTAGGGGGTTTTGCTGGAAACACCATATATTTT. As protein: CASSEAVGGFAGNTIYF. The chain carries TRBV25-1 and TRBJ1-3, with a tentative D call TRBD1 (6 bases). V was clipped by 3 bases and J by 2 bases, with 17 bases between them. The CDR3 is made up of 17 amino acids. Germline V gene sequence: CDR1 MGHDK, CDR2 SYGVNS.

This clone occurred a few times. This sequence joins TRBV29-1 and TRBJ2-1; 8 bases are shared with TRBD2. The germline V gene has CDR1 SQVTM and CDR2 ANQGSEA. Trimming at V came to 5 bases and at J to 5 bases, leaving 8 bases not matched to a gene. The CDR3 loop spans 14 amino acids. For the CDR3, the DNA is TGCAGCGTTTTTCGGGGGGGTACACACAATGAGCAGTTCTTC. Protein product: CSVFRGGTHNEQFF.

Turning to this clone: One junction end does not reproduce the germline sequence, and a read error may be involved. In DNA, the CDR3 is TGTGCTAGCAGCTTATTCGGGGCTGGGGAGACCCAGTACTTC. The encoded protein is CASSLFGAGETQYF. The V call is TRBV7-7, the J call TRBJ2-5, with D perhaps assigned TRBD1 or TRBD2 (5 bases each). The germline V gene encodes CDR1 SSHAT and CDR2 FNYEAQ (reference sequence). This CDR3 spans 14 amino acids. The complete variable domain, with remaining parts taken from reference TRBV7-7 and TRBJ2-5, reads GAGVSQSPRYKVTKRGQDVTLRCDPISSHATLYWYQQALGQGPEFLTYFNYEAQPDKSGLPSDRFSAERPEGSISTLTIQRTEQRDSAMYRCASSLFGAGETQYFGPGTRLLVL.

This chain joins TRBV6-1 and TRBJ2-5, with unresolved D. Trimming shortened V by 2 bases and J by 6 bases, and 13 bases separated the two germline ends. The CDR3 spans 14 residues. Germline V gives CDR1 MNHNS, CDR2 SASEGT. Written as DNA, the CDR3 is TGTGCCAGCAGTGAACAGATCGGGCAAAAGACCCAGTACTTC. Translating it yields CASSEQIGQKTQYF.

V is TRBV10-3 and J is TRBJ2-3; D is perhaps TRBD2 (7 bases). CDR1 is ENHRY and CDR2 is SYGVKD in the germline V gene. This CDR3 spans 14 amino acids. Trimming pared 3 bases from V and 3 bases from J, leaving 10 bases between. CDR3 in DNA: TGTGCCATCAGTGATGCGGGGGCGACAGATACGCAGTATTTT. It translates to CAISDAGATDTQYF.

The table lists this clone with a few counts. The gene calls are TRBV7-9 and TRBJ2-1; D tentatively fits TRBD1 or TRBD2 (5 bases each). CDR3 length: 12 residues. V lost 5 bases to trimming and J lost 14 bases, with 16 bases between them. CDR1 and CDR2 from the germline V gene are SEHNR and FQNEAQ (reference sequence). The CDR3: CASSAGTALEFF. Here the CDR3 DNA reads TGTGCCAGCAGCGCCGGGACCGCATTAGAGTTCTTC.

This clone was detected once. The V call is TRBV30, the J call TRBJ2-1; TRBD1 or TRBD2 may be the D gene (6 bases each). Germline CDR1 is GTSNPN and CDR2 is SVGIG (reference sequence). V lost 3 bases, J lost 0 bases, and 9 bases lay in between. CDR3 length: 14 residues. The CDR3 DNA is TGTGCCTGGAGCGGGGGCCTCTCCTACAATGAGCAGTTCTTC. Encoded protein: CAWSGGLSYNEQFF.

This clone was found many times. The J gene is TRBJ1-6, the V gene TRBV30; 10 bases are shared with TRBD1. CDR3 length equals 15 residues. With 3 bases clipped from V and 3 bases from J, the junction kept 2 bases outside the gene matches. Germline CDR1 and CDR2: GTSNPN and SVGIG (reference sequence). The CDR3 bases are TGTGCCTGGAGCGGGACAGGGGACTATAATTCACCCCTCCACTTT. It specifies CAWSGTGDYNSPLHF.

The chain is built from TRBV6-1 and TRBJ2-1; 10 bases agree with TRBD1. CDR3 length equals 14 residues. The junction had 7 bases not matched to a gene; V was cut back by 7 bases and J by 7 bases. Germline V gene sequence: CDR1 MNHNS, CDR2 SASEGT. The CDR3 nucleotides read TGTGCCAGCAATCGACAGGGGGCGGGAAATGAGCAGTTCTTC. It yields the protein CASNRQGAGNEQFF.

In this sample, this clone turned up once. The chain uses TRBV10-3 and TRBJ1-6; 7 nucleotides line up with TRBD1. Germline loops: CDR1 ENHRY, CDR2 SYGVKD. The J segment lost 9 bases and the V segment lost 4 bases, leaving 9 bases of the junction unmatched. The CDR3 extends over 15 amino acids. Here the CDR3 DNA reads TGTGCCATCAGTGGAATGGACAGGAGGTCTTCACCCCTCCACTTT. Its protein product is CAISGMDRRSSPLHF.

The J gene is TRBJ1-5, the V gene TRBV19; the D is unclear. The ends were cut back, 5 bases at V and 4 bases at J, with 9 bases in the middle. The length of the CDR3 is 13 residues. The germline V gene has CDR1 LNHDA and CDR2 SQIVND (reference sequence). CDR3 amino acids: CASSPNLNQPQHF. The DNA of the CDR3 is TGTGCCAGTAGTCCCAACCTGAATCAGCCCCAGCATTTT.

The CDR3 DNA follows: TGCGCCAGCAGCTTGGGGTTAGGGTCAAGCATTCAAGAGACCCAGTACTTC. It is translated as CASSLGLGSSIQETQYF. The chain combines TRBV5-1 with TRBJ2-5; D is uncertain. Trimming removed 0 bases at V and 2 bases at J, with 17 bases between. The germline V gene has CDR1 SGHRS and CDR2 YFSETQ. The CDR3 contains 17 residues.

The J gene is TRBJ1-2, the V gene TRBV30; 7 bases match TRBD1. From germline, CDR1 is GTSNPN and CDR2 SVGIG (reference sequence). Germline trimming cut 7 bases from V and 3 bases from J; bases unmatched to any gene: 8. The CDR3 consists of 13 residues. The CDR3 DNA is TGTGCCTCCTACAGGGGCACGCACTATGGCTACACCTTC. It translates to CASYRGTHYGYTF.

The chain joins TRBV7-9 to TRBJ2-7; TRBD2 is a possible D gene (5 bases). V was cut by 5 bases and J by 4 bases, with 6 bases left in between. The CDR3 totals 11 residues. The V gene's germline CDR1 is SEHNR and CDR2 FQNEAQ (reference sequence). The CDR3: CASSGSYEQYF. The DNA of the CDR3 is TGTGCCAGCAGCGGGAGTTACGAGCAGTACTTC.

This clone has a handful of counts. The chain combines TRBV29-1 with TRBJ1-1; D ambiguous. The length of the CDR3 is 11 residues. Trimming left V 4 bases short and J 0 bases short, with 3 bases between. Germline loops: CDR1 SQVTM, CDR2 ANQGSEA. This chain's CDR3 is CSVGLNTEAFF. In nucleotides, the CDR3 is TGCAGCGTTGGCTTGAACACTGAAGCTTTCTTT.

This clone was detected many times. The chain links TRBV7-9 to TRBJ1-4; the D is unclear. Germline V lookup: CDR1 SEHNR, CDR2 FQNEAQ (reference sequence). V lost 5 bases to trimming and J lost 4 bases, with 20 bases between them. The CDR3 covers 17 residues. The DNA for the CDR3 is TGTGCCAGCAGCAACACAAGAGCCGGGGTGAATAATGAAAAACTGTTTTTT. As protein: CASSNTRAGVNNEKLFF.

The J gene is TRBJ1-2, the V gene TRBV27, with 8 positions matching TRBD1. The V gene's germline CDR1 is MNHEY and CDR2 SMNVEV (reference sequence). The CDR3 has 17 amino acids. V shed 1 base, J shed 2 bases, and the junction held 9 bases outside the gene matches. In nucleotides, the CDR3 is TGTGCCAGCAGTTTATTAAGTCGACAGGGGAAAAACTATGGCTACACCTTC. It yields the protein CASSLLSRQGKNYGYTF.